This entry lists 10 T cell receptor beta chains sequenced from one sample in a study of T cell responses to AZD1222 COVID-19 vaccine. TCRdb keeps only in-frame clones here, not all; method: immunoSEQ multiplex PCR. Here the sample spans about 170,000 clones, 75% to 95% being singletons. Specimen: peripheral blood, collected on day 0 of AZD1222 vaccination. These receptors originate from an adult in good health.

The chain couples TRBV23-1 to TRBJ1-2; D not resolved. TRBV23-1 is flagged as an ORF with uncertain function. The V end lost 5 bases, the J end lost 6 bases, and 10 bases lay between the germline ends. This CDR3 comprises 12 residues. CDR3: CASSRFLDGYTF. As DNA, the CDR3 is TGCGCCAGCAGTAGATTCCTGGATGGCTACACCTTC.

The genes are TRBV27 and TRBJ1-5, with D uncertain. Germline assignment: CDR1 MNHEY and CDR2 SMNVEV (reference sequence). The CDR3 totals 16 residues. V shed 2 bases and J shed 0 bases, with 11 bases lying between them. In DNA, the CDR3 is TGTGCCAGCAGTTTAAGGTCGGCGGATAGCAATCAGCCCCAGCATTTT. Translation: CASSLRSADSNQPQHF.

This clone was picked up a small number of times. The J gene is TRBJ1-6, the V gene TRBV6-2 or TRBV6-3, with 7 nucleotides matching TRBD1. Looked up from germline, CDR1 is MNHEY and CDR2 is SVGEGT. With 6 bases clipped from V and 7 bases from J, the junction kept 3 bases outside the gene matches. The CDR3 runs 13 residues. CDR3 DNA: TGTGCCAGCAGCCCGACAGGGAATTCACCCCTCCACTTT. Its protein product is CASSPTGNSPLHF.

CDR3 loop: CASSKEFTSSYEQYF. The CDR3 region has the DNA TGTGCCAGCAGCAAAGAATTTACCTCCTCCTACGAGCAGTACTTC. The chain links TRBV21-1 to TRBJ2-7. TRBV21-1 represents a pseudogene. The CDR3 loop spans 15 amino acids.

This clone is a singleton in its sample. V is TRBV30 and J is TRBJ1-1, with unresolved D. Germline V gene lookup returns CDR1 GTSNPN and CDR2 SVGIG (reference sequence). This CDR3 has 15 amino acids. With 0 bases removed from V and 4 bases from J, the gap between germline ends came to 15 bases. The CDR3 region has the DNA TGTGCCTGGAGTGTAATGGCAGCGGTGAGCACTGAAGCTTTCTTT. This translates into CAWSVMAAVSTEAFF.

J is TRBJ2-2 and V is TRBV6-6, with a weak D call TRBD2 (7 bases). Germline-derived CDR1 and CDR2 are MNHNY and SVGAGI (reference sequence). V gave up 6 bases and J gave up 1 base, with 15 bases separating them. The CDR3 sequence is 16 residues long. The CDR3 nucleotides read TGTGCCAGCAGCCGGGGGGCAGGGAGGAACACCGGGGAGCTGTTTTTT. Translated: CASSRGAGRNTGELFF.

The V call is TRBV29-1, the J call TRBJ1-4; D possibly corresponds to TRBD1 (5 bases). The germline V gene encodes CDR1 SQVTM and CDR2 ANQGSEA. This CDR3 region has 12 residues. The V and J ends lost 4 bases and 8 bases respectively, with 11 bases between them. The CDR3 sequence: CSVAREGEKLFF. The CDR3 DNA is TGCAGCGTTGCCAGGGAGGGGGAAAAACTGTTTTTT. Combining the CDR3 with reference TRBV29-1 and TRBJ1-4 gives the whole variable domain SAVISQKPSRDICQRGTSLTIQCQVDSQVTMMFWYRQQPGQSLTLIATANQGSEATYESGFVIDKFPISRPNLTFSTLTVSNMSPEDSSIYLCSVAREGEKLFFGSGTQLSVL.

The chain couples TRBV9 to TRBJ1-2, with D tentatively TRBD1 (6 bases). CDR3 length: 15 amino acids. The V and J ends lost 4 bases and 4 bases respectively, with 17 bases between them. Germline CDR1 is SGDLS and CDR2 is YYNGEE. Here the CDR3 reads CASSPGTSAIYGYTF. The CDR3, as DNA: TGTGCCAGCAGCCCAGGGACATCGGCCATCTATGGCTACACCTTC.

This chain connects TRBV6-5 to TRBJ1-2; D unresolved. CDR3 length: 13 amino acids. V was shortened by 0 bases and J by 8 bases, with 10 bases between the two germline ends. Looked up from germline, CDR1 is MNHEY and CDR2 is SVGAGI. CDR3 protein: CASSYSSGKGYTF. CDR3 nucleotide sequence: TGTGCCAGCAGTTACTCCTCCGGGAAAGGCTACACCTTC.

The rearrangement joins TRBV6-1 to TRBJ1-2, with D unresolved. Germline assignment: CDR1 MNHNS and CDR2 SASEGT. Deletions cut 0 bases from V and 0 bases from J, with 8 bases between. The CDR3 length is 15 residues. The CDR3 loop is CASSEATETNYGYTF. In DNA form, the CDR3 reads TGTGCCAGCAGTGAAGCGACTGAGACTAACTATGGCTACACCTTC.